The source of this T cell receptor (beta chain) is a study of CD8 T cells in ankylosing spondylitis. Broader study findings: Reportedly, matched ankylosing spondylitis synovial fluid was significantly enriched for disease-linked clones. Past research had described some motif variants in reactive arthritis synovial fluid and blood.

Each TCR beta library was made by quantitative 5'-RACE that incorporated molecular barcodes. TCRdb re-derived calls from the 5' RACE reads in MiXCR, one entry per CDR3 protein. The data contain roughly 68,000 distinct CDR3 sequences, 6.2% of them seen just once; the ten biggest clones take up approximately 4.5%. The CDR3 contains 12 residues. Germline trimming cut 5 bases from V and 7 bases from J; bases unmatched to any gene: 7. Per the germline V gene, CDR1 is DFQATT and CDR2 is SNEGSKA (reference sequence). This clonotype has ten or more counts. Its target is not known. The TCR originated in a male donor with ankylosing spondylitis. Specimen: synovial fluid, either unsorted or a sorted T cell fraction (not recorded which). This rearrangement joins TRBV20-1 to TRBJ1-1; TRBD1 aligns across 7 bases. The CDR3 loop reads CSAARGTNEAFF. The CDR3 DNA reads TGCAGTGCTGCCAGGGGGACAAATGAAGCTTTCTTT.